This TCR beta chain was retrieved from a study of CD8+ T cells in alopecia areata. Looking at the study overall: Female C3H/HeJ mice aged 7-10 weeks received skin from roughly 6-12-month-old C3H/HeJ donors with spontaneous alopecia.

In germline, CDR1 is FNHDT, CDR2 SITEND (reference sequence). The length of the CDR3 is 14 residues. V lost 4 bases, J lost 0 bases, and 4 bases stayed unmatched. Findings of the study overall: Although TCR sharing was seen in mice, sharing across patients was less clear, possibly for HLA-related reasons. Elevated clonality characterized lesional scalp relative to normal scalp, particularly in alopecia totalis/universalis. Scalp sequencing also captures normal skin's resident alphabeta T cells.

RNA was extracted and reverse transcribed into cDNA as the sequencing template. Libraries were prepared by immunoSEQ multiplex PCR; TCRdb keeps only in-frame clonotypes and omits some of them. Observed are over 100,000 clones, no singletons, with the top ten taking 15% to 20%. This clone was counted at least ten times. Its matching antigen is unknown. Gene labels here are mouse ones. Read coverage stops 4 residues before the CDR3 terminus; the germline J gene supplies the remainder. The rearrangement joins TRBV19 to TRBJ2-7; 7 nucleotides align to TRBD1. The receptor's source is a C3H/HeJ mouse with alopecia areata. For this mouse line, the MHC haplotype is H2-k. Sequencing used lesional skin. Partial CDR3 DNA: TGTGCCAGCAGTTACCGGGACAGCTCCTAT. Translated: CASSYRDSSY. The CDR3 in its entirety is CASSYRDSSYEQYF.